Below, 12 T cell receptor beta chains from the same sample are listed, as sequenced in a study of blood T cell repertoires in COVID-19. Data came from immunoSEQ multiplex PCR; TCRdb stores just in-frame clones and leaves some out. The data show under 300,000 clones, with roughly 89% seen just once and about 1.7% held by the top ten. The sample taken for sequencing was PBMCs or T cells enriched from blood (not recorded which). The receptors derive from a woman aged 40 to 50 who had recovered from COVID-19.

The chain couples TRBV7-2 to TRBJ1-1, with 8 nucleotides matching TRBD1. With V trimmed by 4 bases and J by 4 bases, 8 bases remained unmatched. CDR3 size: 15 residues. The V gene's germline CDR1 is SGHTA and CDR2 FQGNSA. CDR3 region: CASSSLFTGGTEAFF. The CDR3 bases are TGTGCCAGCAGCTCACTCTTTACAGGGGGCACTGAAGCTTTCTTT.

This clone has only one observation. The chain links TRBV10-2 to TRBJ1-2; perhaps TRBD1 as D (5 bases). The ends were cut back, 7 bases at V and 7 bases at J, with 13 bases in the middle. The V gene's germline CDR1 is WSHSY and CDR2 SAAADI. This CDR3 region has 12 residues. CDR3 protein: CASNGAGPGYTF. As DNA, the CDR3 is TGCGCCAGCAATGGGGCAGGGCCTGGCTACACCTTC.

The count of this clone is one. The chain employs TRBV19 and TRBJ1-2; D is ambiguous. This CDR3 contains 19 residues. CDR1 LNHDA and CDR2 SQIVND come from the germline V gene (reference sequence). Trimming cost V 1 base and J 1 base, with 22 bases left between them. The DNA for the CDR3 is TGTGCCAGTAGTATAGTCGGGTTTTCCCCCCGGTTGGATAACTATGGCTACACCTTC. Amino acids: CASSIVGFSPRLDNYGYTF.

There are a few counts of this clone. The rearrangement links TRBV11-2 to TRBJ1-2; 7 bases are a match to TRBD1. The junction had 7 bases not matched to a gene; V was cut back by 3 bases and J by 6 bases. CDR3 size: 14 residues. Germline CDR1 is SGHAT and CDR2 is FQNNGV. The CDR3 reads CASSFGAGGDGYTF. Here the CDR3 DNA reads TGTGCCAGCAGCTTCGGGGCAGGGGGTGATGGCTACACCTTC.

The CDR3 bases are TGTGCCAGCAGCGTAGGTCGGGAAGATACGCAGTATTTT. Translating it yields CASSVGREDTQYF. This chain joins TRBV9 and TRBJ2-3; tentative D call: TRBD2 (5 bases). The V end was cut by 0 bases, the J end by 5 bases, with 7 bases between. CDR1 SGDLS and CDR2 YYNGEE come from the germline V gene. The CDR3 is made up of 13 amino acids.

This sequence joins TRBV20-1 and TRBJ1-1; the D is unclear. This CDR3 spans 11 amino acids. Germline V lookup: CDR1 DFQATT, CDR2 SNEGSKA (reference sequence). The CDR3 sequence: CSATENTEAFF. The CDR3 nucleotides read TGCAGCGCCACAGAGAACACTGAAGCTTTCTTT.

This clone was observed a single time. The gene calls are TRBV19 and TRBJ2-7, with TRBD2 matching over 8 bases. The CDR3 contains 15 residues. The V gene end was trimmed by 4 bases and the J gene end by 3 bases; junction bases not matched to a gene: 8. The germline V gene has CDR1 LNHDA and CDR2 SQIVND (reference sequence). CDR3 sequence reads: CASSTTSGGYYEQYF. The CDR3 nucleotides read TGTGCCAGTAGTACCACTAGCGGAGGATACTACGAGCAGTACTTC.

The rearrangement uses TRBV6-5 and TRBJ1-1; D ambiguous. Trimming shortened V by 6 bases and J by 6 bases, and 14 bases separated the two germline ends. The CDR3 spans 13 residues. The germline V gene has CDR1 MNHEY and CDR2 SVGAGI. CDR3 in DNA: TGTGCCAGCAGCTTGCAGAGGGTCGCTGAAGCTTTCTTT. This translates into CASSLQRVAEAFF.

The chain employs TRBV7-2 and TRBJ2-7; no definite D call. The V gene's germline CDR1 is SGHTA and CDR2 FQGNSA. The CDR3 length is 16 residues. Trimming took 2 bases from V and 3 from J, leaving 17 bases between them. CDR3 coding DNA: TGTGCCAGCAGCTTATACGAGGCTTCTACCGGCTACGAGCAGTACTTC. Translation gives CASSLYEASTGYEQYF. Combining the CDR3 with reference TRBV7-2 and TRBJ2-7 gives the whole variable domain GAGVSQSPSNKVTEKGKDVELRCDPISGHTALYWYRQSLGQGLEFLIYFQGNSAPDKSGLPSDRFSAERTGGSVSTLTIQRTQQEDSAVYLCASSLYEASTGYEQYFGPGTRLTVT.

This rearrangement joins TRBV6-5 to TRBJ1-2; D gene unclear. CDR1 and CDR2 (germline): MNHEY, SVGAGI. The CDR3 spans 13 residues. V lost 7 bases to trimming and J lost 4 bases, with 13 bases between them. The CDR3 reads CASTLSTGYGYTF. The CDR3 nucleotides read TGTGCCAGCACCCTGTCGACGGGCTATGGCTACACCTTC.

The chain carries TRBV4-1 and TRBJ2-6; weak D call: TRBD2 (5 bases). Germline loops: CDR1 MGHRA, CDR2 YSYEKL. CDR3 size: 16 residues. Trimming cost V 1 base and J 2 bases, with 9 bases left between them. CDR3 nucleotide sequence: TGCGCCAGCAGCCAAGTTTCCGGGACTGGGGCCAACGTCCTGACTTTC. Translated, it gives CASSQVSGTGANVLTF.

The rearrangement uses TRBV21-1 and TRBJ1-6. TRBV21-1 is a recognized pseudogene. CDR3 length: 16 residues. CDR3 nucleotides: TGTGCCAGCAGCAAAGGGTGGGGAGGGGATAATTCACCCCTCCACTTT. It specifies CASSKGWGGDNSPLHF.